Following are 20 T cell receptor beta chains from one sample sequenced in a study of T-cell reconstitution after alpha-beta-depleted transplantation in children. The TCRbeta library incorporated unique molecular identifiers. TCRdb ran MiXCR on the PCR reads and lists one entry per CDR3 protein. The sample yields hundreds of thousands of distinct CDR3 sequences, about 23% seen once. Here the sequenced sample was PBMCs, mostly from graft donor cells, taken 360 days after TCRalphabeta/CD19-depleted stem cell transplant. These receptor sequences come from a boy in the first two years of life who had a stem cell transplant for acute myeloid leukemia, so the T cells may come from the graft donor.

The chain recombines TRBV27 with TRBJ2-1; 11 bases are a match to TRBD2. Per the germline V gene, CDR1 is MNHEY and CDR2 is SMNVEV (reference sequence). The CDR3 extends over 14 amino acids. With 2 bases clipped from V and 12 bases from J, the junction kept 6 bases outside the gene matches. The CDR3 nucleotides are TGTGCCAGCAGTTTACCCCTAGCGGGGGGCCCGCAGTTCTTC. Residues: CASSLPLAGGPQFF.

This clonotype appeared many times. This chain uses TRBV3-1 with TRBJ2-7, with 9 nucleotides matching TRBD1. V was pared by 4 bases and J by 4 bases, with 5 bases of the junction left unmatched. CDR3 length equals 14 residues. Looked up from germline, CDR1 is LGHDT and CDR2 is YNNKEL (reference sequence). The chain's CDR3 is CASSPWTGAYEQYF. The CDR3, as DNA: TGTGCCAGCAGCCCATGGACAGGGGCGTACGAGCAGTACTTC.

This clonotype showed up just a few times. V is TRBV7-2 and J is TRBJ1-5; no clear D. The CDR3 sequence is 14 residues long. The germline gives CDR1 SGHTA, CDR2 FQGNSA. Deletions cut 1 base from V and 4 bases from J, with 8 bases between. CDR3: CASSLVGKNQPQHF. Written as DNA, the CDR3 is TGTGCCAGCAGCTTAGTTGGCAAGAATCAGCCCCAGCATTTT.

The chain has TRBV4-1 and TRBJ1-4, with no clear D. The CDR3 consists of 16 residues. The V end lost 2 bases, the J end lost 4 bases, and 14 bases lay between the germline ends. Germline loops: CDR1 MGHRA, CDR2 YSYEKL. This chain's CDR3 is CASSQRPGELNEKLFF. CDR3 DNA: TGCGCCAGCAGCCAACGTCCCGGGGAACTTAATGAAAAACTGTTTTTT.

This clonotype showed up just a few times. This sequence joins TRBV28 and TRBJ2-5; D possibly corresponds to TRBD2 (6 bases). Germline V lookup: CDR1 MDHEN, CDR2 SYDVKM. The V gene lost 6 bases and the J gene lost 2 bases, with 13 bases spanning the gap. There are 14 residues in the CDR3. The CDR3 reads CASSPTRSQETQYF. CDR3 in DNA: TGTGCCAGCAGCCCGACTAGATCTCAAGAGACCCAGTACTTC.

The rearrangement joins TRBV7-8 to TRBJ2-1; 8 nucleotides agree with TRBD1. Germline V CDR1 and CDR2: SGHVS, FQNEAQ. This CDR3 has 15 amino acids. Trimming at V came to 5 bases and at J to 7 bases, leaving 10 bases not matched to a gene. This CDR3 reads CASSPGQGVGNEQFF. The CDR3 DNA reads TGTGCCAGCAGCCCCGGACAGGGTGTCGGGAATGAGCAGTTCTTC.

This clonotype was found many times. The rearrangement links TRBV12-3 or TRBV12-4 to TRBJ2-7; 9 bases are a match to TRBD1. The CDR3 contains 15 residues. V dropped 5 bases and J dropped 5; count of bases not matched to a gene: 10. The CDR3 coding sequence is TGTGCCAGCAGTAATCGGACAGGGGCACGGAACGAGCAGTACTTC. This codes for CASSNRTGARNEQYF.

The CDR3 DNA reads as TGTGCCAGCAGCTTAGCTGGCACCGGGGCCGGGGCCGGTGAGCAGTTCTTC. It translates to CASSLAGTGAGAGEQFF. The gene calls are TRBV7-6 and TRBJ2-1; D is tentatively TRBD1 or TRBD2 (5 bases each). The CDR3 has 17 residues. V lost 0 bases, J lost 9 bases, and 21 bases lay in between. CDR1 is SGHVS, CDR2 FNYEAQ, per germline.

The chain recombines TRBV29-1 with TRBJ1-1; D is perhaps TRBD1 (5 bases). In germline, CDR1 is SQVTM, CDR2 ANQGSEA. The V end was cut by 7 bases, the J end by 6 bases, with 12 bases between. This CDR3 is built from 11 residues. CDR3 in amino acids: CSETQGPEAFF. CDR3 DNA sequence: TGCAGCGAAACCCAGGGACCTGAAGCTTTCTTT.

This clonotype was found many times. This chain joins TRBV27 and TRBJ2-1; 9 nucleotides match TRBD2. The CDR3 has 16 amino acids. The junction had 11 bases not matched to a gene; V was cut back by 7 bases and J by 4 bases. The germline CDR1 and CDR2 sequences are MNHEY and SMNVEV (reference sequence). CDR3 sequence: CASTVLGGGAYNEQFF. The CDR3 DNA sequence: TGTGCCAGCACCGTGCTAGGCGGGGGGGCGTACAATGAGCAGTTCTTC.

In its sample, this clonotype was seen many times. The V and J genes are TRBV7-3 and TRBJ2-6; the match to TRBD1 covers 8 bases. The CDR3 covers 18 residues. J was trimmed by 0 bases and V by 5 bases; bases with no gene match: 9. The germline CDR1 and CDR2 sequences are SGHTA and FQGTGA. Here the CDR3 DNA reads TGTGCCAGCAGCCGGACAGGGATACCACCCTCTGGGGCCAACGTCCTGACTTTC. Translating it yields CASSRTGIPPSGANVLTF.

There are a few counts of this clonotype. The rearrangement links TRBV7-9 to TRBJ2-7, with 7 bases lining up with TRBD2. Germline V gives CDR1 SEHNR, CDR2 FQNEAQ (reference sequence). This CDR3 has 14 residues. The V gene end was trimmed by 5 bases and the J gene end by 7 bases; junction bases not matched to a gene: 11. CDR3 residues: CASSQGGSGGEQYF. In DNA form, the CDR3 reads TGTGCCAGCAGCCAAGGAGGGTCGGGGGGAGAGCAGTACTTC.

This clonotype showed up just a few times. This chain connects TRBV15 to TRBJ2-3, with TRBD2 as a possible D gene (5 bases). Trimming stripped 8 bases from V and 0 bases from J, with 9 bases between. CDR3 size: 13 residues. Looked up from germline, CDR1 is LNHNV and CDR2 is YYDKDF (reference sequence). CDR3 residues: CATAGDSTDTQYF. The CDR3 DNA follows: TGTGCCACCGCCGGGGATAGCACAGATACGCAGTATTTT.

The chain couples TRBV7-6 to TRBJ1-4, with unresolved D. CDR1 SGHVS and CDR2 FNYEAQ come from the germline V gene. The CDR3 has 14 residues. Trimming cost V 1 base and J 8 bases, with 11 bases left between them. Here the CDR3 reads CASSLVSPGEKLFF. DNA of the CDR3: TGTGCCAGCAGCTTAGTCTCTCCGGGAGAAAAACTGTTTTTT.

This clonotype was seen only a few times. The chain carries TRBV21-1 and TRBJ2-1; the D call TRBD1 from the table was never checked on the DNA. TRBV21-1 counts as a pseudogene. CDR3 length equals 15 residues. This CDR3 reads CASSASATHYNEQFF. CDR3 coding DNA: TGTGCCAGCAGCGCCTCGGCGACCCACTACAATGAGCAGTTCTTC.

Many counts were recorded for this clonotype. V gene TRBV15 combines with J gene TRBJ2-5, with D possibly being TRBD2 (6 bases). CDR3 length: 13 amino acids. Germline assignment: CDR1 LNHNV and CDR2 YYDKDF (reference sequence). The V end lost 5 bases, the J end lost 4 bases, and 11 bases lay between the germline ends. This CDR3 reads CATSRGLRETQYF. The CDR3 DNA follows: TGTGCCACCAGCCGAGGACTAAGAGAGACCCAGTACTTC. Supplemented by reference TRBV15 and TRBJ2-5, the full variable domain reads DAMVIQNPRYQVTQFGKPVTLSCSQTLNHNVMYWYQQKSSQAPKLLFHYYDKDFNNEADTPDNFQSRRPNTSFCFLDIRSPGLGDTAMYLCATSRGLRETQYFGPGTRLLVL.

This clonotype was found a few times. The chain combines TRBV5-6 with TRBJ2-3; 10 bases match TRBD1. V shed 1 base, J shed 3 bases, and the junction held 5 bases outside the gene matches. The CDR3 contains 16 residues. Germline CDR1 SGHDT, CDR2 YYEEEE. The CDR3 nucleotides read TGTGCCAGCAGCTTGTATCGACAGGGGGCTACAGATACGCAGTATTTT. Residues: CASSLYRQGATDTQYF.

This clonotype was counted ten times or more. The chain is built from TRBV6-5 and TRBJ2-5; a possible D gene is TRBD1 (5 bases). CDR3 length: 14 residues. Trimming pared 2 bases from V and 0 bases from J, leaving 7 bases between. The V gene's germline CDR1 is MNHEY and CDR2 SVGAGI. CDR3 in amino acids: CASSYAGNQETQYF. The CDR3 DNA sequence: TGTGCCAGCAGTTACGCAGGGAACCAAGAGACCCAGTACTTC.

This clonotype occurred many times. CDR3 sequence: CSAREGLAGVNEQFF. CDR3 nucleotides: TGCAGTGCTAGAGAAGGACTAGCGGGGGTTAATGAGCAGTTCTTC. The J gene is TRBJ2-1, the V gene TRBV20-1; 13 nucleotides align to TRBD2. The CDR3 loop spans 15 amino acids. The V and J ends lost 0 bases and 7 bases, in that order; junction bases with no gene match: 3. The germline V gene encodes CDR1 DFQATT and CDR2 SNEGSKA (reference sequence).

The genes are TRBV10-3 and TRBJ2-1; D is possibly TRBD2 (5 bases). CDR1 is ENHRY, CDR2 SYGVKD, per germline. The CDR3 is 14 amino acids. Trimming removed 5 bases from V and 8 bases from J, with 16 bases in between. CDR3 coding DNA: TGTGCCATCAGTCAGGAGGAGCTTAGCTATGAGCAGTTCTTC. Its protein product is CAISQEELSYEQFF.